The clone carrying this TCR beta chain was seen ten or more times. The data were taken from a study of response to subunit inactivated influenza vaccine. Deletions cut 2 bases from V and 5 bases from J, with 9 bases between. This CDR3 is built from 13 residues. TCRdb re-analysed the RT-PCR reads in MiXCR, keeping a single row per CDR3 protein. The repertoire has roughly 620,000 distinct CDR3 sequences, over 9% of them found once; the top ten carry 9.5% to 11%. These data were also filed under a second study, of T cells expressing NK-cell markers. In that study: Production of TCR beta cDNA relied on 5'RACE template switching with UMIs.

This receptor was identified in a man aged 45-65 years who received an inactivated influenza vaccine. The sequencing here drew on PBMCs from blood, taken on the day of vaccination. The J gene is TRBJ1-2, the V gene TRBV12-3 or TRBV12-4, with a tentative D call TRBD1 (5 bases). CDR3 amino acids: CASSLSRVYGYTF. CDR3 coding DNA: TGTGCCAGCAGTTTATCCAGGGTTTATGGCTACACCTTC.